This T cell receptor (beta chain) was recovered during a study of PD-L1 blockade in urothelial cancer. Here immunoSEQ multiplex PCR was the method, and the copy in TCRdb shows in-frame clones only, minus some. The data contain approximately 48,000 clones, about 90% of them singletons. The CDR3 runs 14 residues. Germline V gene data show CDR1 as WSHSY and CDR2 as SAAADI. V gave up 6 bases and J gave up 1 base, with 12 bases separating them. The chain employs TRBV10-2 and TRBJ2-5, with a tentative D call TRBD2 (6 bases). This clonotype was sampled from a man in his fifties or sixties with urothelial cancer. This specimen was PBMCs, taken around atezolizumab (anti-PD-L1) treatment. The CDR3 sequence: CASRGVGGQETQYF. In nucleotides, the CDR3 is TGCGCCAGCAGGGGGGTGGGGGGCCAAGAGACCCAGTACTTC.